One and the same sample provided the 18 T cell receptor beta chains below, sequenced in a study of blood T cell repertoires in COVID-19. Generated by immunoSEQ multiplex PCR, the TCRdb table keeps only in-frame clones and is missing some. The table has more than 250,000 clones, approximately 90% seen once. The sequenced sample consisted of PBMCs or T cells enriched from blood (not recorded which). The receptors come from a woman between 40 and 50 years old with acute COVID-19.

This clone is a singleton in its sample. V and J are TRBV7-9 and TRBJ2-6, with D unresolved. V lost 8 bases and J lost 0, with 20 bases in between. CDR3 length: 18 amino acids. CDR1 is SEHNR and CDR2 is FQNEAQ in the germline V gene (reference sequence). The DNA of the CDR3 is TGTGCCAGCTCGGCCAGCGCCTACTCATACTCTGGGGCCAACGTCCTGACTTTC. Translation gives CASSASAYSYSGANVLTF.

The chain combines TRBV7-8 with TRBJ1-5; D possibly corresponds to TRBD1 (5 bases). Trimming took 1 base from V and 7 from J, leaving 20 bases between them. The CDR3 runs 17 residues. The V gene's germline CDR1 is SGHVS and CDR2 FQNEAQ. CDR3 sequence reads: CASSLVGRDFRPQPQHF. CDR3 bases: TGTGCCAGCAGCTTAGTAGGGAGGGACTTTAGGCCGCAGCCCCAGCATTTT.

A single count supports this clone. V gene TRBV19 combines with J gene TRBJ2-1, with 8 bases aligning to TRBD2. The CDR3 is made up of 13 amino acids. Germline-derived CDR1 and CDR2 are LNHDA and SQIVND (reference sequence). The junction had 3 bases not matched to a gene; V was cut back by 6 bases and J by 5 bases. The CDR3 DNA follows: TGTGCCAGTAGGAGCGGGGGCAACAATGAGCAGTTCTTC. The encoded protein is CASRSGGNNEQFF.

This clone was counted once. DNA for the CDR3: TGTGCCAGCAGCTTAGATGGGGCAGATTCCTACGAGCAGTACGTC. Protein sequence: CASSLDGADSYEQYV. This chain connects TRBV11-3 to TRBJ2-7, with a possible D match to TRBD1 (5 bases). This CDR3 spans 15 amino acids. The germline gives CDR1 SGHNT, CDR2 YENEEA. Deletions cut 0 bases from V and 1 base from J, with 10 bases between.

The gene calls are TRBV6-5 and TRBJ2-2; D is unclear. Trimming left V 4 bases short and J 0 bases short, with 12 bases between. This CDR3 is 16 amino acids long. Germline loops: CDR1 MNHEY, CDR2 SVGAGI. The CDR3 nucleotides read TGTGCCAGCAGTTCCACAGCCATCGCGAACACCGGGGAGCTGTTTTTT. This translates into CASSSTAIANTGELFF.

J is TRBJ1-5 and V is TRBV29-1, with D uncertain. Trimming removed 4 bases from V and 0 bases from J, with 7 bases in between. The CDR3 covers 13 residues. The germline V gene has CDR1 SQVTM and CDR2 ANQGSEA. The CDR3 DNA reads TGCAGCGTTGGCGCGGATAGCAATCAGCCCCAGCATTTT. It translates to CSVGADSNQPQHF. The full variable domain, its missing parts supplied by reference TRBV29-1 and TRBJ1-5, is SAVISQKPSRDICQRGTSLTIQCQVDSQVTMMFWYRQQPGQSLTLIATANQGSEATYESGFVIDKFPISRPNLTFSTLTVSNMSPEDSSIYLCSVGADSNQPQHFGDGTRLSIL.

This chain uses TRBV9 with TRBJ2-7; a possible D gene is TRBD1 (5 bases). The CDR3 consists of 12 residues. The V gene lost 1 base and the J gene lost 10 bases, with 12 bases spanning the gap. CDR1 and CDR2 from the germline V gene are SGDLS and YYNGEE. The CDR3 bases are TGTGCCAGCAGCGTACAGGGCCTTTACCAGTACGTC. Its protein product is CASSVQGLYQYV.

This clone was detected ten times or more. This rearrangement joins TRBV5-1 to TRBJ1-6, with 7 bases identical to TRBD1. This CDR3 comprises 15 residues. The V gene end was trimmed by 0 bases and the J gene end by 10 bases; junction bases not matched to a gene: 7. CDR1 and CDR2 from the germline V gene are SGHRS and YFSETQ. The CDR3 reads CASSLGTGSRSPLHF. CDR3 in DNA: TGCGCCAGCAGCTTGGGGACAGGTTCTCGGTCACCCCTCCACTTT.

The J gene is TRBJ2-7, the V gene TRBV6-5; 9 bases are a match to TRBD1. The germline CDR1 and CDR2 sequences are MNHEY and SVGAGI. The CDR3 consists of 13 residues. Germline trimming cut 2 bases from V and 5 bases from J; bases unmatched to any gene: 1. The CDR3 nucleotides are TGTGCCAGCAGTTACAGGACAGGGGACGAGCAGTACGTC. Translating it yields CASSYRTGDEQYV.

The chain recombines TRBV6-5 with TRBJ1-4, with no clear D. Looked up from germline, CDR1 is MNHEY and CDR2 is SVGAGI. The V gene lost 0 bases and the J gene lost 4 bases, with 6 bases spanning the gap. CDR3 length equals 14 residues. CDR3 sequence: CASSYSGGNEKLFF. The CDR3 DNA is TGTGCCAGCAGTTACTCCGGCGGTAATGAAAAACTGTTTTTT.

The chain links TRBV7-8 to TRBJ2-5, with 11 bases lining up with TRBD1. Trimming took 5 bases from V and 1 from J; bases not matched to a gene: 15. The germline V gene has CDR1 SGHVS and CDR2 FQNEAQ. The CDR3 has 19 amino acids. The CDR3 nucleotides read TGTGCCAGCAGCCTATTACCGGGACAGGGGGAATCACTCCAAGAGACCCAGTACTTC. Protein sequence: CASSLLPGQGESLQETQYF.

This clone was found once. DNA of the CDR3: TGTGCCAGCAGCCACCGCCGGACAGGGGTCTCTGGAAACACCATATATTTT. Its protein is CASSHRRTGVSGNTIYF. This chain connects TRBV3-1 (or the pseudogene TRBV3-2) to TRBJ1-3, with 9 bases lining up with TRBD1. The CDR3 extends over 17 amino acids. V lost 3 bases and J lost 0; bases outside the gene matches: 6. The germline gives CDR1 LGHDT, CDR2 YNNKEL (reference sequence).

The chain joins TRBV3-1 (or the pseudogene TRBV3-2) to TRBJ1-3; unclear D gene. Germline V lookup: CDR1 LGHDT, CDR2 YNNKEL (reference sequence). The V and J ends lost 5 bases and 0 bases respectively, with 5 bases between them. The CDR3 has 13 residues. The CDR3 sequence is CASSSSSGNTIYF. The DNA for the CDR3 is TGTGCCAGCAGCTCCAGCTCTGGAAACACCATATATTTT.

CDR3: CASSSATGGGRQPQHF. CDR3 DNA: TGTGCCAGCAGCTCGGCCACAGGGGGCGGGCGTCAGCCCCAGCATTTT. This chain links TRBV7-8 with TRBJ1-5; 9 nucleotides align to TRBD1. Germline loops: CDR1 SGHVS, CDR2 FQNEAQ. This CDR3 comprises 16 residues. Losses at the gene ends were 4 bases for V and 6 bases for J; bases not matched to a gene: 10.

In this sample, this clone turned up once. The V gene is TRBV4-1, the J gene TRBJ2-2; D unclear. V lost 0 bases, J lost 0 bases, and 11 bases lay in between. This CDR3 contains 17 residues. CDR1 is MGHRA and CDR2 is YSYEKL in the germline V gene. The CDR3 is CASSQEKARSNTGELFF. For the CDR3, the DNA is TGCGCCAGCAGCCAAGAAAAGGCTAGGTCGAACACCGGGGAGCTGTTTTTT.

This clone has only a few counts. J is TRBJ2-7 and V is TRBV19, with 7 bases aligning to TRBD1. The CDR3 spans 14 residues. Germline V gene data show CDR1 as LNHDA and CDR2 as SQIVND (reference sequence). V trimming: 2 bases; J trimming: 3 bases; junction bases outside the gene matches: 4. The CDR3 protein is CASSILQGDYEQYF. CDR3 sequence (DNA): TGTGCCAGTAGTATACTCCAGGGGGACTACGAGCAGTACTTC.

The J gene is TRBJ1-2, the V gene TRBV29-1, with D perhaps TRBD1 (5 bases). This CDR3 region has 12 residues. Trimming cost V 7 bases and J 6 bases, with 15 bases left between them. Germline V gives CDR1 SQVTM, CDR2 ANQGSEA. CDR3: CSGIGGGDGYTF. The CDR3, as DNA: TGCAGCGGGATCGGAGGAGGGGATGGCTACACCTTC.

In DNA form, the CDR3 reads TGTGCCAGCAGTTACGGTCTACAGGGGGCGCGTGGCTACACCTTC. Translated: CASSYGLQGARGYTF. V is TRBV6-5 and J is TRBJ1-2; 9 bases line up with TRBD1. After removal of 2 bases from V and 7 bases from J, the junction contained 8 bases not matched to a gene. There are 15 residues in the CDR3. CDR1 and CDR2 (germline): MNHEY, SVGAGI.